The clone carrying this T cell receptor beta chain was seen only a few times. What it recognizes is unknown. The sample comes from a study of early stage breast cancer tumors. Background on the study: Roughly 8 ER+/PR+/HER2- tumors were invasive ductal; a few were invasive lobular. Whole-study findings and limits: Tumor and normal breast were distinguished via blood comparison in most of the 16 patients.

Each sample had two DNA replicates, about 0.52 ug blood or about 1.5 ug tissue. TCRdb's copy holds only in-frame clones and misses some; the assay was immunoSEQ multiplex PCR. The table lists around 71,000 clones, around 85% of them singletons. The sample was blood. The clonotype was recovered from a person in their sixties or seventies with breast cancer.

The CDR3 region has the DNA TGTGCCAGCTCACCAGGGCCCGAGCAGTACTTC. This encodes CASSPGPEQYF. V gene TRBV18 combines with J gene TRBJ2-7; D gene uncertain. The CDR3 runs 11 residues. The germline V gene encodes CDR1 KGHSH and CDR2 LQKENI. V shed 2 bases and J shed 6 bases, with 5 bases lying between them.